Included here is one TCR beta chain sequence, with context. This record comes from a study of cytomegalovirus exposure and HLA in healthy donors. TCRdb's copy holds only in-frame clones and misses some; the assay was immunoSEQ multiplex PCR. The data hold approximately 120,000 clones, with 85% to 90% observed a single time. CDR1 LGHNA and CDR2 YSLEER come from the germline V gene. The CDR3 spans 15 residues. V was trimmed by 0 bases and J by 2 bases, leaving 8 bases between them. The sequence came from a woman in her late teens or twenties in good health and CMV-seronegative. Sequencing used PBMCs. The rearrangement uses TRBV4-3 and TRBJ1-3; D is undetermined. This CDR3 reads CASSQDVAAGNTIYF. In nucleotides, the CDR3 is TGCGCCAGCAGCCAAGACGTGGCAGCTGGAAACACCATATATTTT.